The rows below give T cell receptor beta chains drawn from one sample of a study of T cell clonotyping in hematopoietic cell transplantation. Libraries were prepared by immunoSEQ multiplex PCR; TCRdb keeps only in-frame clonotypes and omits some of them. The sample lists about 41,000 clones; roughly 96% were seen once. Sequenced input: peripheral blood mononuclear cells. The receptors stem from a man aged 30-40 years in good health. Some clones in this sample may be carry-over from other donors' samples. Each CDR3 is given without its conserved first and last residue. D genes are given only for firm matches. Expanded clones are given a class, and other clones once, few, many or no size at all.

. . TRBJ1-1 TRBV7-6 ASSKGRNTEAF
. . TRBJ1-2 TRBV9 ASSSGGGRDYGYT
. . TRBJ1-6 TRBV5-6 ASSPTDSLNSPLH
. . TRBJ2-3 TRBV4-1 ASGTYVSTDTQY
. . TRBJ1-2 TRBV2 ASSEVPGGAGYT
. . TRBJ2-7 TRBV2 ASSDRVTYEQY
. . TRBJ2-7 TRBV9 ASSVAGGIEQY
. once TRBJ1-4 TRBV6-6 ASSYSIDLIKLF
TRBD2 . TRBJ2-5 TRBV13 ASSLFRTSGEETQY
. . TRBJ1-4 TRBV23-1 ASSPGGRGEKLF
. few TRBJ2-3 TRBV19 ASSIGISSTDTQY
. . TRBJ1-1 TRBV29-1 SAGRGGTEAF
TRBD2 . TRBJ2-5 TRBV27 ASSFGTSGIVRQETQY
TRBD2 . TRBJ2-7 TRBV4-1 ASSQGGLAGGGSSYEQY
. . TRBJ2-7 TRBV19 ASSITAGPYEQY
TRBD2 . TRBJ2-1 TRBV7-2 ASSAPLAGAYNEQF
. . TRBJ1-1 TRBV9 ASSVGLGRTEAF
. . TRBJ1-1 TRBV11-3 ASSLGQGTEAF
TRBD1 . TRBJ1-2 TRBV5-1 ASSLRQGVNYGYT
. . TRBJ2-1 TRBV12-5 ASGTVFDGNSYNEQF
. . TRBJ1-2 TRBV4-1 ASSQVGKRTVWGYT
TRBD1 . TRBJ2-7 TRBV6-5 ASSRGQLAVQY
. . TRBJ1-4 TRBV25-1 ASSDSAGVGVGEKLF
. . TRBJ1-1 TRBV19 ASSLRSGRENTEAF
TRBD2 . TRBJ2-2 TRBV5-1 ASSLEATSEVGELF
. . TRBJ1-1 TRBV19 ASEVTEAF
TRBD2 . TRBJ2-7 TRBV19 ASSIGLAGIYEQY
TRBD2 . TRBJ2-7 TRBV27 ASSPLGLAVSEQY
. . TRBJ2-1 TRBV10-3 AISEYNEQF
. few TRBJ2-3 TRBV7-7 ASSPLRGPLADLNTQY
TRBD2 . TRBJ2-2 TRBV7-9 ASSPYLAGGNTGELF
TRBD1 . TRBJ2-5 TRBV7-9 ASTAGTGGETQY